Presented here are 17 T cell receptor beta chains from one specimen sequenced in a study of cytomegalovirus exposure and HLA in healthy donors. This PCR relied on a set of 60 Vbeta primers and 13 Jbeta primers. The method was immunoSEQ multiplex PCR; TCRdb's version includes in-frame clones alone and lacks a portion of them. The repertoire holds roughly 93,000 clones, with about 76% as singletons. Sequencing used PBMCs. These receptors originate from a human donor in good health.

The chain is built from TRBV4-1 and TRBJ2-7, with TRBD1 identical over 8 bases. This CDR3 comprises 16 residues. With 4 bases clipped from V and 1 base from J, the junction kept 9 bases outside the gene matches. Germline V gene data show CDR1 as MGHRA and CDR2 as YSYEKL. The CDR3 DNA reads as TGCGCCAGCAGCCCCCCCGGACAGGGAAAATCCTACGAGCAGTACTTC. Amino acid sequence: CASSPPGQGKSYEQYF.

The rearrangement joins TRBV5-1 to TRBJ2-5; 7 nucleotides agree with TRBD1. The germline gives CDR1 SGHRS, CDR2 YFSETQ. The CDR3 runs 14 residues. Trimming at V came to 2 bases and at J to 1 base, leaving 2 bases not matched to a gene. The DNA of the CDR3 is TGCGCCAGCAGCTTACAGGGGTCCCAAGAGACCCAGTACTTC. This codes for CASSLQGSQETQYF.

V gene TRBV19 combines with J gene TRBJ1-1; D remains ambiguous. Trimming removed 1 base at V and 2 bases at J, with 14 bases between. Germline assignment: CDR1 LNHDA and CDR2 SQIVND (reference sequence). The CDR3 covers 16 residues. The CDR3 spells CASSIGRVIRNTEAFF. DNA for the CDR3: TGTGCCAGTAGTATAGGTCGGGTGATCCGTAACACTGAAGCTTTCTTT.

This chain uses TRBV5-5 with TRBJ1-2; D gene uncertain. V lost 0 bases and J lost 8, with 11 bases in between. CDR1 and CDR2 from the germline V gene are SGHKS and YYEKEE (reference sequence). CDR3 length equals 13 residues. The CDR3 DNA reads TGTGCCAGCAGCTTGGGCGATTTGAGAGGCTACACCTTC. Its protein product is CASSLGDLRGYTF. The whole variable domain, filled in from reference TRBV5-5 and TRBJ1-2, reads DAGVTQSPTHLIKTRGQQVTLRCSPISGHKSVSWYQQVLGQGPQFIFQYYEKEERGRGNFPDRFSARQFPNYSSELNVNALLLGDSALYLCASSLGDLRGYTFGSGTRLTVV.

A remark on this clone: One end of the junction is discordant with germline, which a read error may explain. The gene calls are TRBV7-9 and TRBJ2-7; a possible D gene is TRBD2 (5 bases). The CDR3 is 12 amino acids. CDR1 and CDR2 (germline): SEHNR, FQNEAQ (reference sequence). The CDR3 is CSSSIIREKQYF. The CDR3 nucleotides are TGTTCCAGCAGCATAATCCGGGAAAAGCAGTACTTC.

The gene calls are TRBV25-1 and TRBJ2-3, with D unresolved. There are 13 residues in the CDR3. Germline assignment: CDR1 MGHDK and CDR2 SYGVNS. The ends were cut back, 1 base at V and 1 base at J, with 3 bases in the middle. CDR3 nucleotides: TGTGCCAGCAGTGAATTCGGCACAGATACGCAGTATTTT. Encoded protein: CASSEFGTDTQYF.

In this sample, this clone turned up once. The chain couples TRBV11-2 to TRBJ1-2; TRBD1 might be the D (6 bases). The V gene's germline CDR1 is SGHAT and CDR2 FQNNGV. The V end lost 5 bases, the J end lost 4 bases, and 11 bases lay between the germline ends. The CDR3 covers 13 residues. CDR3 residues: CASSGWTAYGYTF. The DNA of the CDR3 is TGTGCCAGCAGCGGGTGGACAGCCTATGGCTACACCTTC.

V and J are TRBV6-6 and TRBJ2-7, with D perhaps TRBD1 (6 bases). The V gene lost 2 bases and the J gene lost 3 bases, with 11 bases spanning the gap. This CDR3 region has 14 residues. Germline CDR1 and CDR2: MNHNY and SVGAGI (reference sequence). This CDR3 is CASSYQDRIYEQYF. CDR3 coding DNA: TGTGCCAGCAGTTACCAAGACAGGATCTACGAGCAGTACTTC.

As DNA, the CDR3 is TGCGCCAGCAGCTTGGCCGCGACTAGGGACACCGGGGAGCTGTTTTTT. Residues: CASSLAATRDTGELFF. The V and J genes are TRBV5-1 and TRBJ2-2; TRBD2 is a possible D gene (6 bases). Between the trimmed V and J ends, which lost 0 bases and 3 bases, there was a span of 12 bases. Germline assignment: CDR1 SGHRS and CDR2 YFSETQ. The CDR3 extends over 16 amino acids. Combining the CDR3 with reference TRBV5-1 and TRBJ2-2 gives the whole variable domain KAGVTQTPRYLIKTRGQQVTLSCSPISGHRSVSWYQQTPGQGLQFLFEYFSETQRNKGNFPGRFSGRQFSNSRSEMNVSTLELGDSALYLCASSLAATRDTGELFFGEGSRLTVL.

The chain employs TRBV27 and TRBJ2-7; 7 nucleotides line up with TRBD1. The CDR3 has 15 residues. The trim removed 6 bases at V and 6 bases at J, leaving 14 bases unmatched. CDR1 MNHEY and CDR2 SMNVEV come from the germline V gene (reference sequence). For the CDR3, the DNA is TGTGCCAGCAGGACCGCAGGGGGTTCTTCTGGCGAGCAGTACTTC. Translated, it gives CASRTAGGSSGEQYF.

This chain connects TRBV6-6 to TRBJ1-2, with TRBD1 matching over 8 bases. J gave up 5 bases and V 5 bases, and 7 bases lay outside the gene matches. CDR3 size: 14 residues. Germline lookup yields CDR1 MNHNY and CDR2 SVGAGI (reference sequence). CDR3 protein: CASSPDGQGYGYTF. CDR3 DNA: TGTGCCAGCAGTCCCGACGGACAGGGTTATGGCTACACCTTC.

The table lists this clone with a few counts. J is TRBJ1-5 and V is TRBV2; 12 bases agree with TRBD1. V shed 7 bases, J shed 3 bases, and the junction held 16 bases outside the gene matches. Per germline, CDR1 SNHLY and CDR2 FYNNEI. This CDR3 spans 19 amino acids. This CDR3 is CASKGGGTGGLFTNQPQHF. Written as DNA, the CDR3 is TGTGCCAGCAAAGGGGGCGGGACAGGGGGCTTATTCACCAATCAGCCCCAGCATTTT. The whole variable domain, filled in from reference TRBV2 and TRBJ1-5, reads EPEVTQTPSHQVTQMGQEVILRCVPISNHLYFYWYRQILGQKVEFLVSFYNNEISEKSEIFDDQFSVERPDGSNFTLKIRSTKLEDSAMYFCASKGGGTGGLFTNQPQHFGDGTRLSIL.

The V and J genes are TRBV5-4 and TRBJ2-3; 12 bases fit TRBD2. Germline values: CDR1 SGHNT, CDR2 YYREEE (reference sequence). V was pared by 4 bases and J by 2 bases, with 5 bases of the junction left unmatched. This CDR3 has 16 residues. DNA of the CDR3: TGTGCCAGCAGCCCTGGGACTAGCGGGTTCACAGATACGCAGTATTTT. Its translation: CASSPGTSGFTDTQYF.

This chain connects TRBV6-6 to TRBJ2-3, with TRBD1 matching 8 bases. Trimming took 4 bases from V and 1 from J; bases not matched to a gene: 1. From germline, CDR1 is MNHNY and CDR2 SVGAGI (reference sequence). The CDR3 sequence is 14 residues long. CDR3 sequence reads: CASSSGGGTDTQYF. CDR3 coding DNA: TGTGCCAGCAGTTCAGGGGGCGGCACAGATACGCAGTATTTT.

The chain has TRBV19 and TRBJ1-4; 8 bases line up with TRBD1. V was clipped by 3 bases and J by 11 bases; unmatched bases: 8. CDR1 and CDR2 from the germline V gene are LNHDA and SQIVND (reference sequence). This CDR3 is 14 amino acids long. The CDR3 region is CASSIPQGAWKLFF. DNA for the CDR3: TGTGCCAGTAGTATCCCGCAGGGGGCGTGGAAACTGTTTTTT.

The chain links TRBV5-8 to TRBJ2-3, with TRBD2 matching over 15 bases. J lost 3 bases, V lost 3 bases, and 8 bases had no gene match. Germline loops: CDR1 SGHTS, CDR2 YDEGEE. The CDR3 runs to 18 residues. The CDR3 region is CASSYGLAGGLGTDTQYF. The CDR3, as DNA: TGTGCCAGCAGCTATGGACTAGCGGGGGGGCTTGGTACAGATACGCAGTATTTT.

The chain links TRBV11-2 to TRBJ1-4; 8 positions agree with TRBD1. Trimming took 5 bases from V and 1 from J; bases not matched to a gene: 0. CDR1 and CDR2 from the germline V gene are SGHAT and FQNNGV. This CDR3 region has 14 residues. The DNA of the CDR3 is TGTGCCAGCAGCGGACAGGGAACTAATGAAAAACTGTTTTTT. Its translation: CASSGQGTNEKLFF.